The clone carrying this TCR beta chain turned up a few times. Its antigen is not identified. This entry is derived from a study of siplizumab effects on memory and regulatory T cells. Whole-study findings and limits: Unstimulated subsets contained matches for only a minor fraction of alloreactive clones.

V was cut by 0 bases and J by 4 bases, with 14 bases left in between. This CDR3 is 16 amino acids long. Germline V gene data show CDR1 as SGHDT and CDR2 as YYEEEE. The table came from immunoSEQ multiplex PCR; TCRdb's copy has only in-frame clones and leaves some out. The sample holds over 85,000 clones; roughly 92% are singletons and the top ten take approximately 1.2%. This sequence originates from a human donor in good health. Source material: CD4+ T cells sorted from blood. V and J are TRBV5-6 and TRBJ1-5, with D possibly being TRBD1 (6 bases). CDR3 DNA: TGTGCCAGCAGCTTGGCCCGCGGGGGGGCAAATCAGCCCCAGCATTTT. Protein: CASSLARGGANQPQHF.